These 14 T cell receptor beta chains were all obtained from the same sample, sequenced in a study of T cell responses to AZD1222 COVID-19 vaccine. Clones were read by immunoSEQ multiplex PCR, and TCRdb kept only the in-frame ones, dropping some. The sample includes over 150,000 clones, 90% of them seen just once. Sample: peripheral blood, taken on day 0 of AZD1222 vaccination. These receptors came from an adult in good health.

V and J are TRBV18 and TRBJ2-2, with D unclear. Per the germline V gene, CDR1 is KGHSH and CDR2 is LQKENI. The germline V and J ends were trimmed by 6 bases and 7 bases, with 12 bases remaining between them. The CDR3 has 13 amino acids. CDR3 in DNA: TGTGCCAGCTCCTCGATACTGGACGGGGAGCTGTTTTTT. Protein product: CASSSILDGELFF.

The DNA for the CDR3 is TGTGCCACATTTGCGGGGGGAGTGCAGGGGTACGAGCAGTACTTC. Amino acid sequence: CATFAGGVQGYEQYF. This chain joins TRBV24-1 and TRBJ2-7; 8 bases fit TRBD2. Germline-derived CDR1 and CDR2 are KGHDR and SFDVKD. The CDR3 extends over 15 amino acids. V lost 10 bases and J lost 4; bases outside the gene matches: 14.

The rearrangement links TRBV7-9 to TRBJ1-1, with D unclear. The CDR3 consists of 15 residues. Germline V gene lookup returns CDR1 SEHNR and CDR2 FQNEAQ (reference sequence). Trimming shortened V by 0 bases and J by 0 bases, and 8 bases separated the two germline ends. The CDR3 DNA reads as TGTGCCAGCAGCTTAGCGTCTCGGGTGAACACTGAAGCTTTCTTT. This gives the protein CASSLASRVNTEAFF.

The chain carries TRBV7-3 and TRBJ2-5; D call uncertain. The CDR3 runs 13 residues. In germline, CDR1 is SGHTA, CDR2 FQGTGA. The ends were cut back, 5 bases at V and 5 bases at J, with 12 bases in the middle. CDR3 in amino acids: CASSPEARETQYF. The DNA of the CDR3 is TGTGCCAGCAGCCCCGAAGCCCGGGAGACCCAGTACTTC.

The rearrangement uses TRBV10-3 and TRBJ2-5; D gene ambiguous. The CDR3 loop spans 12 amino acids. Germline loops: CDR1 ENHRY, CDR2 SYGVKD. V lost 6 bases and J 4 bases, leaving 9 bases between the germline ends. CDR3 nucleotides: TGTGCCATCAGGGGGTCTGGAGAGACCCAGTACTTC. It is translated as CAIRGSGETQYF.

As concerns this clone: One end of the junction fails to match germline, which may point to a read error. J is TRBJ1-3 and V is TRBV12-3 or TRBV12-4, with TRBD1 matching over 7 bases. The CDR3 length is 12 residues. The CDR3 sequence is CASSRLRDSIFF. The DNA of the CDR3 is TGTGCCAGCAGTCGCCTCCGGGACAGTATTTTTTTT.

This chain uses TRBV11-1 with TRBJ2-3; D might be TRBD2 (6 bases). This CDR3 spans 16 amino acids. The V and J ends lost 2 bases and 6 bases respectively, with 18 bases between them. CDR1 and CDR2 (germline): SGHAT, FQDESV (reference sequence). The CDR3 sequence: CASSLNWGDPSDTQYF. The CDR3 nucleotides read TGTGCCAGCAGCTTAAATTGGGGGGACCCTTCTGATACGCAGTATTTT.

V gene TRBV5-1 combines with J gene TRBJ2-1; TRBD2 matches 14 bases. Trimming removed 4 bases from V and 4 bases from J; junction bases left unmatched: 10. The CDR3 is 18 amino acids. CDR1 SGHRS and CDR2 YFSETQ come from the germline V gene. The CDR3 DNA follows: TGCGCCAGCAGCCTCTATCGGACTAGCGGGGGGCGGTACAATGAGCAGTTCTTC. It is translated as CASSLYRTSGGRYNEQFF. The entire variable domain, with the rest obtained from reference TRBV5-1 and TRBJ2-1, is as follows: KAGVTQTPRYLIKTRGQQVTLSCSPISGHRSVSWYQQTPGQGLQFLFEYFSETQRNKGNFPGRFSGRQFSNSRSEMNVSTLELGDSALYLCASSLYRTSGGRYNEQFFGPGTRLTVL.

J is TRBJ2-2 and V is TRBV7-2; the D gene is possibly TRBD1 (6 bases). This CDR3 has 18 amino acids. V shed 3 bases and J shed 2 bases, with 19 bases lying between them. Germline V CDR1 and CDR2: SGHTA, FQGNSA. The CDR3 is CASSLGAGPRGNTGELFF. The CDR3 DNA reads TGTGCCAGCAGCTTGGGGGCCGGGCCCCGGGGAAACACCGGGGAGCTGTTTTTT.

This chain uses TRBV9 with TRBJ2-1; no clear D gene. CDR1 is SGDLS and CDR2 is YYNGEE in the germline V gene. CDR3 length: 12 amino acids. V was trimmed by 4 bases and J by 7 bases, leaving 9 bases between them. The CDR3 DNA reads as TGTGCCAGCAGCCCTTTGGGGAATGAGCAGTTCTTC. Its translation: CASSPLGNEQFF. Filled out from reference TRBV9 and TRBJ2-1, the complete variable domain reads DSGVTQTPKHLITATGQRVTLRCSPRSGDLSVYWYQQSLDQGLQFLIQYYNGEERAKGNILERFSAQQFPDLHSELNLSSLELGDSALYFCASSPLGNEQFFGPGTRLTVL.

The chain employs TRBV3-1 (or the pseudogene TRBV3-2) and TRBJ1-2, with TRBD1 matching over 7 bases. Germline-derived CDR1 and CDR2 are LGHDT and YNNKEL (reference sequence). J gave up 7 bases and V 4 bases, and 3 bases lay outside the gene matches. The CDR3 loop spans 12 amino acids. CDR3 in DNA: TGTGCCAGCAGCCTTGGGACAGCTGGCTACACCTTC. As protein: CASSLGTAGYTF.

The chain combines TRBV6-2 or TRBV6-3 with TRBJ1-2, with 8 bases aligning to TRBD1. Per germline, CDR1 MNHEY and CDR2 SVGEGT. Germline trimming cut 4 bases from V and 2 bases from J; bases unmatched to any gene: 3. CDR3 length: 14 amino acids. The CDR3 DNA is TGTGCCAGCAGTTTGACAGGGGCAAACTATGGCTACACCTTC. Translation: CASSLTGANYGYTF.

The V and J genes are TRBV9 and TRBJ1-2; no definite D call. This CDR3 comprises 15 residues. From germline, CDR1 is SGDLS and CDR2 YYNGEE. V dropped 0 bases and J dropped 0 bases, with 9 bases sitting between them. The CDR3, as DNA: TGTGCCAGCAGCGTAGACTGGTCAGCTAACTATGGCTACACCTTC. Amino acid sequence: CASSVDWSANYGYTF. Based on the CDR3 plus reference TRBV9 and TRBJ1-2, the full variable domain is DSGVTQTPKHLITATGQRVTLRCSPRSGDLSVYWYQQSLDQGLQFLIQYYNGEERAKGNILERFSAQQFPDLHSELNLSSLELGDSALYFCASSVDWSANYGYTFGSGTRLTVV.

The rearrangement links TRBV5-1 to TRBJ2-7; 7 nucleotides line up with TRBD1. The germline V gene has CDR1 SGHRS and CDR2 YFSETQ. The CDR3 has 15 residues. After removal of 2 bases from V and 0 bases from J, the junction contained 5 bases not matched to a gene. CDR3 DNA sequence: TGCGCCAGCAGCTTAGGGGGCCGGGGCTCCTACGAGCAGTACTTC. It is translated as CASSLGGRGSYEQYF.